This T cell receptor (beta chain) is from a study of blood T cell repertoires in COVID-19. J was trimmed by 2 bases and V by 3 bases; bases with no gene match: 3. Germline CDR1 reads KGHSH; CDR2 reads LQKENI. CDR3 size: 14 residues. In the authors' methods: Amplifying reference gene primers gave estimates of nucleated cell counts. Some clones are missing from TCRdb's copy, which holds only in-frame ones; the method was immunoSEQ multiplex PCR. V, J and clone size were drawn from that table, and D and trimming were deduced from the DNA. The data contain approximately 210,000 clones, roughly 90% of them singletons.

The chain uses TRBV18 and TRBJ2-7, with 8 bases matching TRBD1. Sequenced input: peripheral blood. This sequence was found in a man aged 25 to 40 who had recovered from COVID-19. CDR3 region: CASSPTGDPYEQYF. The CDR3 DNA follows: TGTGCCAGCTCACCGACAGGGGACCCCTACGAGCAGTACTTC. The full variable domain, its missing parts supplied by reference TRBV18 and TRBJ2-7, is NAGVMQNPRHLVRRRGQEARLRCSPMKGHSHVYWYRQLPEEGLKFMVYLQKENIIDESGMPKERFSAEFPKEGPSILRIQQVVRGDSAAYFCASSPTGDPYEQYFGPGTRLTVT.